This T cell receptor (beta chain) stems from a study of beta chain features in type 1 diabetes. Broader study findings: PCR might favor shorter templates, but any such skew would affect patients and controls equally. The VDJ junctions of type 1 diabetes patients carried fewer insertions and more deletions.

This clone was recorded a few times. Its antigen is currently unknown. The entirety of the isolated RNA underwent reverse transcription, so expressed TCRB transcripts were sequenced. Clones were sequenced by immunoSEQ multiplex PCR, and TCRdb holds only the in-frame ones, with some missing. The sample holds roughly 140,000 clones, roughly 11% seen once. Averaging approximately 110 mL, one heparinised blood draw came from each individual donor. CDR1 is LGHNA and CDR2 is YSLEER in the germline V gene. V lost 4 bases and J 10 bases, leaving 8 bases between the germline ends. The CDR3 sequence is 11 residues long.

The chain has TRBV4-3 and TRBJ2-1; no definite D call. Input material: central memory CD4+ T cells from blood. The TCR sequence derives from a man between 18 and 29 years old in good health. This CDR3 reads CASSPGMEQFF. In nucleotides, the CDR3 is TGCGCCAGCAGCCCTGGGATGGAGCAGTTCTTC.